The rows below give T cell receptor beta chains drawn from one sample of a study of radiotherapy plus CTLA-4 blockade in lung cancer. Clones were read by immunoSEQ multiplex PCR, and TCRdb kept only the in-frame ones, dropping some. Seen here are some 49,000 clones, 70% to 90% observed once, and the top ten hold about a quarter. The sequences come from peripheral blood, collected from a patient treated with radiotherapy plus ipilimumab. The receptors originated from a human donor with non-small cell lung cancer whose response to radiotherapy plus ipilimumab could not be evaluated. Each CDR3 is given with its conserved first and last residue. A D gene is named only where the DNA matches it firmly. Part of the rows lack a size; the others show once, few, many or a class for expanded clones.

DNA,CDR3,J,D,size,V
TGTGCCAGCAGCTTAGGAGGAAATGGCTACACCTTC,CASSLGGNGYTF,TRBJ1-2,.,few,TRBV7-9
TGTGCCAGCAGCTTAAAAGGAGAGGGGGCAAGCGAAGCTTTCTTT,CASSLKGEGASEAFF,TRBJ1-1,TRBD1,once,TRBV7-3
TGTGCCAGCAAAGGGGCCGGGACTAGCGGGACAAACGAGCAGTACTTC,CASKGAGTSGTNEQYF,TRBJ2-7,TRBD2,few,TRBV2
TGTGCCAGCAGCTGGGGCGGGGGAAGGAAGGCAGAGACCCAGTACTTC,CASSWGGGRKAETQYF,TRBJ2-5,TRBD2,.,TRBV13
TGTGCCAGCAGTTACAGGGGCTACGAGCAGTACTTC,CASSYRGYEQYF,TRBJ2-7,TRBD1,.,TRBV28
TGTGCCAGCTCACCACAGGGGGCCTCCTACGAGCAGTACTTC,CASSPQGASYEQYF,TRBJ2-7,TRBD1,.,TRBV18
TGTGCCAGCAGTGGAAACAGGGGAGAAAGTGAAAAACTGTTTTTT,CASSGNRGESEKLFF,TRBJ1-4,TRBD1,.,TRBV28
TGCGCCAGCAGCTTGCTAACAGACGAGCAGTTCTTC,CASSLLTDEQFF,TRBJ2-1,.,.,TRBV5-1
TGTGCCAGCAGCCTGGGACAGGGGTTTCGCACTGAAGCTTTCTTT,CASSLGQGFRTEAFF,TRBJ1-1,TRBD1,.,TRBV28
TGTGCCAGCAGCTTAGAACTAGCGGTATCTAGCACAGATACGCAGTATTTT,CASSLELAVSSTDTQYF,TRBJ2-3,TRBD2,.,TRBV7-2
TGTGCCAGCAGTGTAGTCCCCATAGCTGAGCAGTACTTC,CASSVVPIAEQYF,TRBJ2-7,.,.,TRBV2
TGTGCCAGCAGCTATCGGGACAGTCCGTTTTCCTACAATGAGCAGTTCTTC,CASSYRDSPFSYNEQFF,TRBJ2-1,TRBD1,.,TRBV7-2
TGCACCAGCAGCCAAGATTCGGGGGACTACTCCTACGAGCAGTACTTC,CTSSQDSGDYSYEQYF,TRBJ2-7,.,once,TRBV1
TGTGCCAGCTCAGTAACAGGGTATGGGACAGATACGCAGTATTTT,CASSVTGYGTDTQYF,TRBJ2-3,.,.,TRBV18
TGTGCCAGCGGACTTCTGACAGGGGGGGGAACTGAAGCTTTCTTT,CASGLLTGGGTEAFF,TRBJ1-1,TRBD1,.,TRBV7-9
TGTGCCAGCAGCTCGGGACAGTATCTTGGGACTGAAGCTTTCTTT,CASSSGQYLGTEAFF,TRBJ1-1,TRBD1,.,TRBV7-6
TGCGCCTCCAGGTCGGGGCGGGACAGGGAAACTACTAGCAATCAGCCCCAGCATTTT,CASRSGRDRETTSNQPQHF,TRBJ1-5,TRBD1,.,TRBV4-3
TGTGCCAGCAGCCAACGAGCGGGACTGGGGCTATACGAGCAGTACTTC,CASSQRAGLGLYEQYF,TRBJ2-7,TRBD2,.,TRBV28
TGTGCCAGCAGTTTTACAGTGAGCAATCAGCCCCAGCATTTT,CASSFTVSNQPQHF,TRBJ1-5,.,.,TRBV28
TGTGCCAGCGTCCCTGACAGGGGAATGAACACTGAAGCTTTCTTT,CASVPDRGMNTEAFF,TRBJ1-1,TRBD1,.,TRBV25-1
TGCGCCAGCAGCCAACCGGGGCGGGGTGCTGAGCAGTTCTTC,CASSQPGRGAEQFF,TRBJ2-1,.,.,TRBV4-3
TGCGCCAGCAGCTTAACAGGGGTACTAGAGACCCAGTACTTC,CASSLTGVLETQYF,TRBJ2-5,TRBD1,.,TRBV5-1
TGTGCCAGCAGTGAGGCGGGAGCCAAAAACATTCAGTACTTC,CASSEAGAKNIQYF,TRBJ2-4,.,.,TRBV25-1
TGTGCCAGCAACGACGGCCTAGCGGGATTGGGTTACAATGAGCAGTTCTTC,CASNDGLAGLGYNEQFF,TRBJ2-1,TRBD2,.,TRBV9
TGTGCCAGCAGCTTAGTAGACTACGAGCAGTACTTC,CASSLVDYEQYF,TRBJ2-7,.,few,TRBV7-2
TGTGCCAGCAGCTTTCCAGGGGGCGCGAACGAGCAGTACTTC,CASSFPGGANEQYF,TRBJ2-7,TRBD1,.,TRBV5-4
TGCGCCAGCAGCGAGGGCGGCGAGCAGTACTTC,CASSEGGEQYF,TRBJ2-7,.,.,TRBV5-1
TGTGCCAGCTCACCAAACCAGGGGCCAGATACGCAGTATTTT,CASSPNQGPDTQYF,TRBJ2-3,.,.,TRBV18
TGCAGCGTCTCGGGACAGCAGAACACTGAAGCTTTCTTT,CSVSGQQNTEAFF,TRBJ1-1,TRBD1,few,TRBV29-1
TGTGCCAGCAGCCTAGCGGGCTACGAGCAGTACTTC,CASSLAGYEQYF,TRBJ2-7,TRBD2,.,TRBV2
TGTGCCAGCAGTAAACAGGGGGGCCTAGGGTCCCTCTACGAGCAGTACTTC,CASSKQGGLGSLYEQYF,TRBJ2-7,TRBD1,.,TRBV27
TGTGCCATCAGTAAGGACAGAGAAATCTACACCTTC,CAISKDREIYTF,TRBJ1-2,.,.,TRBV10-3
TGTGCCAGCAGTCCAGCGGGAGGATACTCTGGGGCCAACGTCCTGACTTTC,CASSPAGGYSGANVLTF,TRBJ2-6,TRBD2,.,TRBV28
TGTGCCAGCACCCTCAAGCAGGTCTTAGGTGGAAACACCATATATTTT,CASTLKQVLGGNTIYF,TRBJ1-3,.,.,TRBV9
TGCGCCAGCAGCCCGACCGGGACAGGGGGCGCCCATGGCTACACCTTC,CASSPTGTGGAHGYTF,TRBJ1-2,TRBD1,few,TRBV5-1
TGTGCCAGCAGCTTAAGAGCGGTTTCCTACGAGCAGTACTTC,CASSLRAVSYEQYF,TRBJ2-7,.,.,TRBV11-2
TGTGCCAGCAGCCCCCGAGCGGGACTAACCTACAATGAGCAGTTCTTC,CASSPRAGLTYNEQFF,TRBJ2-1,TRBD2,.,TRBV9
TGCGCCAGCAGCTCGACCGGGACAGCGAACACCGGGGAGCTGTTTTTT,CASSSTGTANTGELFF,TRBJ2-2,TRBD1,.,TRBV5-1
TGCGCCAGCAGTCCCTATGGACAGGGTATAGGGGAGACCCAGTACTTC,CASSPYGQGIGETQYF,TRBJ2-5,TRBD1,.,TRBV5-1
TGTGCCAGCAGCCCAAGACAGGGTATCGTGAACGAGCAGTTCTTC,CASSPRQGIVNEQFF,TRBJ2-1,TRBD1,once,TRBV11-3
TGTGCCAGCAGTCCCACTACTGGGGGGAGCGGCTACACCTTC,CASSPTTGGSGYTF,TRBJ1-2,.,once,TRBV2
TGTGCCAGCAGCCTATACGGACAGGGTAACAATGAGCAGTTCTTC,CASSLYGQGNNEQFF,TRBJ2-1,TRBD1,once,TRBV9
TGTGCCAGCAGTCAAAGGGGGCTTGGATCCTACGAGCAGTACTTC,CASSQRGLGSYEQYF,TRBJ2-7,TRBD1,.,TRBV27
TGCGCCAGCAGCTTCGGGACAGAAGTCTCCTATGGCTACACCTTC,CASSFGTEVSYGYTF,TRBJ1-2,TRBD1,.,TRBV5-4
TGTGCCAGCAGCACGGATAGCGCAAACACCGGGGAGCTGTTTTTT,CASSTDSANTGELFF,TRBJ2-2,.,.,TRBV7-9
TGTGCCTGGAGCGAATTGGTACAGGGGAGGACCGGGGAGCTGTTTTTT,CAWSELVQGRTGELFF,TRBJ2-2,.,.,TRBV30
TGTGCCACCACCACAGGGGCGGATGAGCAGTTCTTC,CATTTGADEQFF,TRBJ2-1,TRBD1,few,TRBV18
TGTGCCAGCAGCAAACGTAAGCGGGACCGGTACAATGAGCAGTTCTTC,CASSKRKRDRYNEQFF,TRBJ2-1,.,.,TRBV21-1
TGTGCCAGCCAACCACCGCCGACTAGCGGGAGTTTGAGACGCGAGCAGTACTTC,CASQPPPTSGSLRREQYF,TRBJ2-7,TRBD2,.,TRBV28
TGCGCCAGCAGCCGCGCCGGGACAGGGGCCTACGAGCAGTACTTC,CASSRAGTGAYEQYF,TRBJ2-7,TRBD1,.,TRBV5-1
TGTGCCAGCAGTCTTCCCCTCACAGGGTTTGGCTACACCTTC,CASSLPLTGFGYTF,TRBJ1-2,.,.,TRBV28
TGTGCCAGCAGCCAGGGGGGTGGAAGGGTTTACTATGGCTACACCTTC,CASSQGGGRVYYGYTF,TRBJ1-2,TRBD1,.,TRBV7-2
TGCGCCAGCAGCACCCGGGTGGGGGAGGTAGGAGAGACCCAGTACTTC,CASSTRVGEVGETQYF,TRBJ2-5,.,.,TRBV4-1
TGCGCCAGCAGCCAAGTCCACAGCTCCTACAATGAGCAGTTCTTC,CASSQVHSSYNEQFF,TRBJ2-1,.,.,TRBV4-1
TGTGCCAGTAGTACGCAGGACAGGGGCGAAGTGGCCCAGCATTTT,CASSTQDRGEVAQHF,TRBJ1-5,TRBD1,.,TRBV19
TGTGCCACCCGTACTGGGGGGACAGGCCCCTACAATGAGCAGTTCTTC,CATRTGGTGPYNEQFF,TRBJ2-1,TRBD1,once,TRBV27
TGTGCCAGCAGCTTGTGGACTAGCGGGAGTGCAGATACGCAGTATTTT,CASSLWTSGSADTQYF,TRBJ2-3,TRBD2,.,TRBV5-4
TGTGCCAGCAGCCTCCAAGACAGGGCGGGTGGCTACACCTTC,CASSLQDRAGGYTF,TRBJ1-2,TRBD1,.,TRBV9
TGCGCCAGCAGCCAAGAGGACCTAGCGGGGAACAATGAGCAGTTCTTC,CASSQEDLAGNNEQFF,TRBJ2-1,TRBD2,.,TRBV4-3
TGCGCCAGCAGCTTGGGTGGGACAGCGAACACCGGGGAGCTGTTTTTT,CASSLGGTANTGELFF,TRBJ2-2,TRBD1,.,TRBV5-1